This TCR beta chain was sequenced in a study of cytotoxic CD8 clonotypes in ibrutinib-treated CLL. Study information: Patients gave response samples after a median around eleven months of treatment, range 6 to 36. Samples yielded averages of around 280,000 productive templates and about 89,000 productive rearrangements.

Germline assignment: CDR1 LNHDA and CDR2 SQIVND (reference sequence). This CDR3 comprises 13 residues. The V end was cut by 6 bases, the J end by 4 bases, with 9 bases between. Of note for this clone: Its antigen is currently unknown.

With sequencing, the targeted depth ranged from 1 in 200,000 to 1 in 1 million T cells. Produced via immunoSEQ multiplex PCR; TCRdb's table is partial and in-frame only. This sample has 25,000 to 35,000 clones; 70% to 90% occur once, and the top ten carry under 9.5%. Findings of the study overall: Having risen at ibrutinib response, clonality had fallen back toward baseline by progression.

The sample in question was PBMCs, obtained after 24 months of ibrutinib treatment. The receptor was derived from a human donor with chronic lymphocytic leukemia. The chain links TRBV19 to TRBJ2-2, with no clear D. This CDR3 reads CASRGLFTGELFF. The CDR3 bases are TGTGCCAGTAGGGGATTGTTCACCGGGGAGCTGTTTTTT.